These 28 T cell receptor beta chains were sequenced from one sample in a study of cytomegalovirus exposure and HLA in healthy donors. A multiplex PCR was run with 60 Vbeta primers and 13 Jbeta primers. Only in-frame clones appear in the TCRdb table, and some are missing; sequencing was by immunoSEQ multiplex PCR. This sample has about 130,000 clones; roughly 78% occur once, and the top ten carry roughly 5%. Sequences were obtained from PBMCs. These receptors were taken from a young man in good health and CMV-seronegative.

The chain has TRBV7-8 and TRBJ2-7; possibly TRBD2 for D (6 bases). CDR3 length: 18 amino acids. The germline V and J ends were trimmed by 4 bases and 1 base, with 23 bases remaining between them. From germline, CDR1 is SGHVS and CDR2 FQNEAQ. CDR3 sequence (DNA): TGTGCCAGCAGCTCCATCCCCCGGGGGTACGGATTTTCCTACGAGCAGTACTTC. This codes for CASSSIPRGYGFSYEQYF.

The J gene is TRBJ2-2, the V gene TRBV9, with 15 bases matching TRBD2. The CDR3 runs 16 residues. Germline V gene data show CDR1 as SGDLS and CDR2 as YYNGEE. V was pared by 3 bases and J by 5 bases, with 2 bases of the junction left unmatched. This chain's CDR3 is CASSGGTSGRTGELFF. The DNA for the CDR3 is TGTGCCAGCAGCGGGGGGACTAGCGGGAGGACCGGGGAGCTGTTTTTT.

The chain couples TRBV23-1 to TRBJ2-7; 7 bases line up with TRBD1. TRBV23-1 falls under the ORF class, with uncertain function. The CDR3 sequence is 12 residues long. After removal of 7 bases from V and 2 bases from J, the junction contained 2 bases not matched to a gene. The CDR3: CASIQGAYEQYF. The CDR3 DNA reads TGCGCCAGCATCCAGGGGGCCTACGAGCAGTACTTC.

This clone was seen a single time. V usage is TRBV28 and J usage is TRBJ1-1; unclear D gene. Deletions cut 7 bases from V and 3 bases from J, with 21 bases between. The CDR3 sequence is 16 residues long. Germline CDR1 is MDHEN and CDR2 is SYDVKM. This chain's CDR3 is CASTRQPRNGYTEAFF. The CDR3 DNA reads TGTGCCAGCACCCGACAACCCCGGAATGGGTACACTGAAGCTTTCTTT.

The chain couples TRBV2 to TRBJ2-7, with D perhaps TRBD1 (6 bases). Germline-derived CDR1 and CDR2 are SNHLY and FYNNEI. This CDR3 spans 13 amino acids. The germline V and J ends were trimmed by 7 bases and 3 bases, with 13 bases remaining between them. The CDR3, as DNA: TGTGCCAGCACTCCGGACAGATTCTACGAGCAGTACTTC. It encodes CASTPDRFYEQYF.

The chain joins TRBV7-6 to TRBJ2-7; TRBD2 matches at 7 bases. CDR3 length: 14 residues. V was clipped by 5 bases and J by 1 base; unmatched bases: 5. The germline CDR1 and CDR2 sequences are SGHVS and FNYEAQ. CDR3 nucleotide sequence: TGTGCCAGCAGCCTGAGGACTAGTTCCTACGAGCAGTACTTC. Translating it yields CASSLRTSSYEQYF.

The chain links TRBV7-9 to TRBJ1-3; 10 nucleotides align to TRBD1. The CDR3 consists of 15 residues. The V segment lost 4 bases and the J segment 6 bases; nucleotides outside the gene matches: 6. CDR1 is SEHNR, CDR2 FQNEAQ, per germline (reference sequence). DNA for the CDR3: TGTGCCAGCAGCTCCGACGGACAGGGGGTAAACACCATATATTTT. Its protein is CASSSDGQGVNTIYF. The variable domain in full, with the rest retrieved from reference TRBV7-9 and TRBJ1-3, is DTGVSQNPRHKITKRGQNVTFRCDPISEHNRLYWYRQTLGQGPEFLTYFQNEAQLEKSRLLSDRFSAERPKGSFSTLEIQRTEQGDSAMYLCASSSDGQGVNTIYFGEGSWLTVV.

The rearrangement uses TRBV5-1 and TRBJ1-1; TRBD1 is a possible D gene (6 bases). V was cut by 5 bases and J by 0 bases, with 14 bases left in between. From germline, CDR1 is SGHRS and CDR2 YFSETQ. The CDR3 extends over 15 amino acids. The CDR3 nucleotides read TGCGCCAGCAGTAATGGGGGCGTCTTGAACACTGAAGCTTTCTTT. Encoded protein: CASSNGGVLNTEAFF.

This clone was counted a single time. The V and J genes are TRBV4-1 and TRBJ1-1, with 8 bases fitting TRBD1. With 1 base clipped from V and 11 bases from J, the junction kept 9 bases outside the gene matches. The CDR3 sequence is 14 residues long. The V gene's germline CDR1 is MGHRA and CDR2 YSYEKL. CDR3 sequence reads: CASSQVEQGEWAFF. In DNA, the CDR3 is TGCGCCAGCAGCCAAGTCGAACAGGGGGAATGGGCTTTCTTT.

This sequence joins TRBV9 and TRBJ1-1, with 7 nucleotides matching TRBD1. Germline V gene data show CDR1 as SGDLS and CDR2 as YYNGEE. The CDR3 length is 12 residues. V lost 0 bases, J lost 10 bases, and 3 bases stayed unmatched. As DNA, the CDR3 is TGTGCCAGCAGCGTAGGCAAGGGGGCAGCTTTCTTT. Translated: CASSVGKGAAFF.

The chain combines TRBV7-6 with TRBJ2-5; 8 bases match TRBD1. V shed 1 base, J shed 2 bases, and the junction held 6 bases outside the gene matches. From germline, CDR1 is SGHVS and CDR2 FNYEAQ. This CDR3 contains 16 residues. Here the CDR3 reads CASSLDPGGHQETQYF. The CDR3 DNA reads TGTGCCAGCAGCTTAGACCCAGGGGGCCATCAAGAGACCCAGTACTTC.

The V gene is TRBV29-1, the J gene TRBJ2-3; 8 bases match TRBD2. The CDR3 sequence is 13 residues long. The V and J ends lost 7 bases and 1 base, in that order; junction bases with no gene match: 4. Germline assignment: CDR1 SQVTM and CDR2 ANQGSEA. The CDR3 DNA sequence: TGCAGCGGAAGCGGGAGCGGCACAGATACGCAGTATTTT. Residues: CSGSGSGTDTQYF.

This clone was observed a single time. The chain joins TRBV19 to TRBJ1-1; no firm D call. V shed 6 bases and J shed 1 base, with 9 bases lying between them. The CDR3 extends over 13 amino acids. Germline CDR1 reads LNHDA; CDR2 reads SQIVND (reference sequence). This CDR3 is CASSAPRNTEAFF. DNA of the CDR3: TGTGCCAGTAGCGCGCCCCGGAACACTGAAGCTTTCTTT.

This clone was observed once. V and J are TRBV11-1 and TRBJ2-7; 8 bases are a match to TRBD1. The CDR3 covers 14 residues. From germline, CDR1 is SGHAT and CDR2 FQDESV (reference sequence). V lost 5 bases to trimming and J lost 2 bases; unmatched junction nucleotides: 5. The chain's CDR3 is CASSLRTGPYEQYF. For the CDR3, the DNA is TGTGCCAGCAGCCTACGGACAGGGCCCTACGAGCAGTACTTC.

The J gene is TRBJ2-7, the V gene TRBV4-2, with TRBD2 identical over 9 bases. Unmatched junction bases numbered 7, after V lost 0 bases and J lost 7 bases. The germline gives CDR1 LGHNA, CDR2 YNFKEQ. The CDR3 covers 15 residues. The CDR3 sequence is CASSQDRASGTEQYF. The DNA of the CDR3 is TGTGCCAGCAGCCAAGATAGGGCTAGCGGGACTGAGCAGTACTTC.

A single count supports this clone. The V gene is TRBV5-1, the J gene TRBJ1-1; TRBD1 might be the D (5 bases). The CDR3 is 13 amino acids. The germline CDR1 and CDR2 sequences are SGHRS and YFSETQ. Trimming removed 9 bases from V and 4 bases from J, with 16 bases in between. CDR3 protein: CATTGGELTEAFF. The CDR3 DNA sequence: TGCGCCACCACGGGGGGGGAGCTCACTGAAGCTTTCTTT.

The V call is TRBV7-9, the J call TRBJ2-2, with 10 positions matching TRBD2. The germline V gene has CDR1 SEHNR and CDR2 FQNEAQ (reference sequence). After removal of 2 bases from V and 3 bases from J, the junction contained 3 bases not matched to a gene. The CDR3 is 16 residues long. The CDR3 reads CASSLLAGEYTGELFF. The CDR3 nucleotides are TGTGCCAGCAGCTTACTAGCGGGGGAGTACACCGGGGAGCTGTTTTTT.

This sequence joins TRBV5-1 and TRBJ1-5; D is unclear. Germline CDR1 and CDR2: SGHRS and YFSETQ. The CDR3 covers 15 residues. V gave up 0 bases and J gave up 0 bases, with 7 bases separating them. The CDR3 reads CASSLDSNSNQPQHF. The CDR3 DNA sequence: TGCGCCAGCAGCTTGGACAGCAATAGCAATCAGCCCCAGCATTTT.

DNA for the CDR3: TGTGCCAGCAGTCCTTTGGCGGGGGACACTGAAGCTTTCTTT. As protein: CASSPLAGDTEAFF. This rearrangement joins TRBV2 to TRBJ1-1; D perhaps matches TRBD1 (5 bases). V lost 5 bases, J lost 3 bases, and 13 bases lay in between. CDR1 and CDR2 from the germline V gene are SNHLY and FYNNEI. The CDR3 is 14 residues long. Full variable domain (outside the CDR3, taken from reference TRBV2 and TRBJ1-1): EPEVTQTPSHQVTQMGQEVILRCVPISNHLYFYWYRQILGQKVEFLVSFYNNEISEKSEIFDDQFSVERPDGSNFTLKIRSTKLEDSAMYFCASSPLAGDTEAFFGQGTRLTVV.

This rearrangement joins TRBV28 to TRBJ2-4; the D is unclear. The CDR3 has 20 amino acids. The germline V gene has CDR1 MDHEN and CDR2 SYDVKM. Trimming cost V 1 base and J 0 bases, with 22 bases left between them. This CDR3 is CASSLSSERHQGLAKNIQYF. Here the CDR3 DNA reads TGTGCCAGCAGTTTATCAAGTGAGAGACACCAAGGCCTAGCCAAAAACATTCAGTACTTC.

The J gene is TRBJ2-3, the V gene TRBV12-5; the match to TRBD1 covers 10 bases. Per the germline V gene, CDR1 is LGHNT and CDR2 is FRNRAP. This CDR3 region has 15 residues. Unmatched junction bases numbered 7, after V lost 6 bases and J lost 4 bases. The DNA of the CDR3 is TGTGCTAGTGGCCCCGGGACAGGGGTAGCAGATACGCAGTATTTT. It encodes CASGPGTGVADTQYF.

This chain links TRBV29-1 with TRBJ2-3; D perhaps matches TRBD2 (5 bases). The V end was cut by 3 bases, the J end by 4 bases, with 8 bases between. The CDR3 is 12 amino acids. The germline V gene encodes CDR1 SQVTM and CDR2 ANQGSEA. CDR3 DNA sequence: TGCAGCGTTGAGGAGGCAGCAGATACGCAGTATTTT. It translates to CSVEEAADTQYF.

The V call is TRBV7-9, the J call TRBJ2-1; D is ambiguous. CDR1 and CDR2 (germline): SEHNR, FQNEAQ (reference sequence). The germline V and J ends were trimmed by 8 bases and 7 bases, with 15 bases remaining between them. This CDR3 has 13 amino acids. The CDR3 bases are TGTGCCAGCCGCCTTCCAGTGGTAAATGAGCAGTTCTTC. Protein: CASRLPVVNEQFF.

The chain carries TRBV6-1 and TRBJ2-5; 10 positions match TRBD2. The CDR3 length is 14 residues. The V gene's germline CDR1 is MNHNS and CDR2 SASEGT. The V gene end was trimmed by 7 bases and the J gene end by 2 bases; junction bases not matched to a gene: 4. Here the CDR3 reads CASIHSGRQETQYF. The DNA of the CDR3 is TGTGCCAGCATTCATAGCGGGAGGCAAGAGACCCAGTACTTC.

J is TRBJ2-1 and V is TRBV5-1, with a weak D call TRBD2 (6 bases). V was trimmed by 0 bases and J by 4 bases, leaving 14 bases between them. This CDR3 is built from 16 residues. The germline V gene has CDR1 SGHRS and CDR2 YFSETQ. The CDR3: CASSLDLGGTYNEQFF. CDR3 in DNA: TGCGCCAGCAGCTTGGATTTGGGGGGAACATACAATGAGCAGTTCTTC.

This clone occurred a few times. V gene TRBV28 combines with J gene TRBJ1-5, with D possibly being TRBD1 (6 bases). The CDR3 spans 16 residues. In germline, CDR1 is MDHEN, CDR2 SYDVKM. Trimming took off 7 bases at V and 2 bases at J, with 18 bases between the two ends. The CDR3 nucleotides are TGTGCCAGCATTCAAAGGTACAGGGTGGGCAATCAGCCCCAGCATTTT. Protein sequence: CASIQRYRVGNQPQHF.

This chain links TRBV4-1 with TRBJ2-5; perhaps TRBD1 as D (6 bases). The CDR3 is 16 amino acids. V lost 1 base, J lost 6 bases, and 18 bases lay in between. Germline CDR1 MGHRA, CDR2 YSYEKL. CDR3 coding DNA: TGCGCCAGCAGCCAAGGGGACACGACTACCGGGAAGACCCAGTACTTC. This codes for CASSQGDTTTGKTQYF.

The chain combines TRBV6-5 with TRBJ2-3, with TRBD2 matching over 9 bases. This CDR3 has 15 residues. V dropped 6 bases and J dropped 0; count of bases not matched to a gene: 4. From germline, CDR1 is MNHEY and CDR2 SVGAGI. CDR3 in amino acids: CASRGGTSSTDTQYF. The CDR3 DNA reads as TGTGCCAGCAGGGGCGGGACTAGCAGCACAGATACGCAGTATTTT.